Listed below are T cell receptor beta chains from one sample, sequenced in a study of CD8+CD57+ T cells in acquired aplastic anemia. TCRdb reprocessed the reads with MiXCR, giving one entry per CDR3 protein. The data show about 160,000 distinct CDR3 sequences, about 48% seen once. Sequenced: sorted CD4+, CD8+, or CD8+CD57+ T cells (not recorded which) from PBMCs. These receptors all stem from a human donor in good health. Both conserved end residues are part of each CDR3. Each record gives: D gene, clone size, J gene, V gene, CDR3 DNA, CDR3 protein. The D gene is left open where the match is weak. Expanded clones get a size class; other rows say once, few or many, or leave the size out.

D: TRBD1; size: many; J: TRBJ2-7; V: TRBV12-3/TRBV12-4; DNA: TGTGCCAGCAGGGGACAGGGGGTTTACGAGCAGTACTTC; CDR3: CASRGQGVYEQYF
D: -; size: many; J: TRBJ1-1; V: TRBV6-5; DNA: TGTGCCAGCAGTAACCGCGGGGGAGGGACTGAAGCTTTCTTT; CDR3: CASSNRGGGTEAFF
D: -; size: -; J: TRBJ2-3; V: TRBV24-1; DNA: TGTGCCACCAGTGATTCCCCCCAGGGGGGTGGCACAGATACGCAGTATTTT; CDR3: CATSDSPQGGGTDTQYF
D: -; size: many; J: TRBJ1-1; V: TRBV5-1; DNA: TGCGCCAGCAGCTTGGTCTTGGGGGCTCACACTGAAGCTTTCTTT; CDR3: CASSLVLGAHTEAFF
D: -; size: -; J: TRBJ1-1; V: TRBV5-1; DNA: TGCGCCAGCAGCTTGGACAGCCTAAACACTGAAGCTTTCTTT; CDR3: CASSLDSLNTEAFF
D: TRBD2; size: many; J: TRBJ2-7; V: TRBV5-1; DNA: TGCGCCAGCAGCTCAGGACTAGCGGGAGCCGAGCAGTACTTC; CDR3: CASSSGLAGAEQYF
D: TRBD2; size: many; J: TRBJ2-1; V: TRBV20-1; DNA: TGCAGTGCCAAGACTAGCGGGAGGACTGTCTACAATGAGCAGTTCTTC; CDR3: CSAKTSGRTVYNEQFF
D: -; size: many; J: TRBJ1-1; V: TRBV11-2; DNA: TGTGCCAGCAGCCAGCAGGGAGGGGGCACTGAAGCTTTCTTT; CDR3: CASSQQGGGTEAFF
D: TRBD1; size: few; J: TRBJ1-2; V: TRBV3-1; DNA: TGTGCCAGCAGCCAAAATACAGGGGGCCCCTATGGCTACACCTTC; CDR3: CASSQNTGGPYGYTF
D: TRBD1; size: -; J: TRBJ1-1; V: TRBV19; DNA: TGTGCCAGTAGTATGAGCAGGGGGCCCACTGAAGCTTTCTTT; CDR3: CASSMSRGPTEAFF
D: -; size: -; J: TRBJ1-1; V: TRBV19; DNA: TGTGCCAGTATCGGAACAGACAACTATGAAGCTTTCTTT; CDR3: CASIGTDNYEAFF
D: TRBD1; size: -; J: TRBJ2-7; V: TRBV27; DNA: TGTGCCAGCAGTCTAGGGACAGGGGGCCAGAACGAGCAGTACTTC; CDR3: CASSLGTGGQNEQYF
D: -; size: -; J: TRBJ1-5; V: TRBV5-4; DNA: TGTGCCAGCAGCCAAGTTATCAATCAGCCCCAGCATTTT; CDR3: CASSQVINQPQHF
D: -; size: -; J: TRBJ1-1; V: TRBV30; DNA: TGTGCCTGGACAGATAGCACTGAAGCTTTCTTT; CDR3: CAWTDSTEAFF
D: -; size: -; J: TRBJ1-2; V: TRBV10-2; DNA: TGCGCCAGCAGTGAGACAGGCACAGTCGGCTACACCTTC; CDR3: CASSETGTVGYTF
D: TRBD1; size: -; J: TRBJ2-2; V: TRBV7-9; DNA: TGTGCCAGCAGCTTAGCGGACAGGGGGAACACCGGGGAGCTGTTTTTT; CDR3: CASSLADRGNTGELFF
D: -; size: many; J: TRBJ2-3; V: TRBV7-7; DNA: TGTGCTAGCAGTTCGACTAGCACAGATACGCAGTATTTT; CDR3: CASSSTSTDTQYF
D: -; size: many; J: TRBJ1-5; V: TRBV20-1; DNA: TGCAGTGCTAGAGATAAGTCGACGGGAGGTCAGCCCCAGCATTTT; CDR3: CSARDKSTGGQPQHF
D: -; size: few; J: TRBJ1-1; V: TRBV11-2; DNA: TGTGCCAGCACCAAACAGGTGGTTGGTACTGAAGCTTTCTTT; CDR3: CASTKQVVGTEAFF
D: -; size: many; J: TRBJ2-7; V: TRBV5-6; DNA: TGTGCCAGCAGCTTGGTTCCTAACGAGCAGTACTTC; CDR3: CASSLVPNEQYF
D: -; size: -; J: TRBJ2-3; V: TRBV19; DNA: TGTGCCAGTAGTGTTAGGGCTCTAACTGCAGATACGCAGTATTTT; CDR3: CASSVRALTADTQYF
D: -; size: many; J: TRBJ1-4; V: TRBV7-9; DNA: TGTGCCACCCCCTTCGGAGGGGGGATTGCAACTAATGAAAAACTGTTTTTT; CDR3: CATPFGGGIATNEKLFF
D: -; size: -; J: TRBJ1-5; V: TRBV30; DNA: TGTGCCTGGAACAGGGACAATCAGCCCCAGCATTTT; CDR3: CAWNRDNQPQHF
D: -; size: -; J: TRBJ2-3; V: TRBV20-1; DNA: TGCAGTGCTAGTGTGGCTACTAGCACAGATACGCAGTATTTT; CDR3: CSASVATSTDTQYF
D: TRBD2; size: many; J: TRBJ2-1; V: TRBV20-1; DNA: TGCAGTGCTAGGCCGGGACTAGCGGGAGTCGGGGAGCAGTTCTTC; CDR3: CSARPGLAGVGEQFF
D: -; size: many; J: TRBJ1-1; V: TRBV5-1; DNA: TGCGCCAGCAGCCCCACGGGGATGAACACTGAAGCTTTCTTT; CDR3: CASSPTGMNTEAFF
D: -; size: -; J: TRBJ2-7; V: TRBV7-3; DNA: TGTGCCAGCAGCCGGGACGAATCCTACGAGCAGTACTTC; CDR3: CASSRDESYEQYF
D: -; size: few; J: TRBJ2-2; V: TRBV18; DNA: TGTGCCAGCTCAGCCCAGGGGCGGAACACCGGGGAGCTGTTTTTT; CDR3: CASSAQGRNTGELFF
D: -; size: many; J: TRBJ2-7; V: TRBV5-1; DNA: TGCGCCAGCAGCCTCGGAGGACAGTCCTACGAGCAGTACTTC; CDR3: CASSLGGQSYEQYF
D: -; size: many; J: TRBJ2-5; V: TRBV7-6; DNA: TGTGCCAGCAGCTTAGCCGTGACCCAGTACTTC; CDR3: CASSLAVTQYF
D: -; size: -; J: TRBJ2-2; V: TRBV24-1; DNA: TGTGCCACCAGCTTCAGACAGACCGGGGAGCTGTTTTTT; CDR3: CATSFRQTGELFF
D: -; size: few; J: TRBJ2-5; V: TRBV7-7; DNA: TGTGCCAGCAGCTTCGGAGGGGCGCAAGAGACCCAGTACTTC; CDR3: CASSFGGAQETQYF
D: -; size: many; J: TRBJ2-1; V: TRBV29-1; DNA: TGCAGCGTTGAAGCGGTTGAGCAGTTCTTC; CDR3: CSVEAVEQFF
D: TRBD2; size: -; J: TRBJ2-3; V: TRBV29-1; DNA: TGCAGCGTTCTCCGACTAGCGAACACAGATACGCAGTATTTT; CDR3: CSVLRLANTDTQYF
D: -; size: many; J: TRBJ2-1; V: TRBV2; DNA: TGTGCCAGCATGGCGGGGTGGGGTGGGAATGAGCAGTTCTTC; CDR3: CASMAGWGGNEQFF
D: -; size: many; J: TRBJ2-7; V: TRBV11-2; DNA: TGTGCCAGCAGCTCTCCGAGGCGGAGCTACGAGCAGTACTTC; CDR3: CASSSPRRSYEQYF
D: -; size: -; J: TRBJ2-6; V: TRBV6-4; DNA: TGTGCCAGCAGTGACTCGGACAGCTCTGGGGCCAACGTCCTGACTTTC; CDR3: CASSDSDSSGANVLTF
D: -; size: many; J: TRBJ1-5; V: TRBV5-1; DNA: TGCGCCAGCAGCTTGGACGGCTATAGCAATCAGCCCCAGCATTTT; CDR3: CASSLDGYSNQPQHF
D: -; size: -; J: TRBJ2-5; V: TRBV5-6; DNA: TGTGCCAGCAGCACCTTGGACTTACAAGAGACCCAGTACTTC; CDR3: CASSTLDLQETQYF
D: TRBD2; size: many; J: TRBJ2-3; V: TRBV10-1; DNA: TGCGCCAGCAGTGATGGTGCTAGCGGGGATGGATATACGCAGTATTTT; CDR3: CASSDGASGDGYTQYF
D: TRBD1; size: many; J: TRBJ2-3; V: TRBV25-1; DNA: TGTGCCAGCAGTGACCTCGACAGGGTCACAGATACGCAGTATTTT; CDR3: CASSDLDRVTDTQYF
D: TRBD2; size: -; J: TRBJ2-1; V: TRBV29-1; DNA: TGCAGCGTTGAGGCGGGAGGGCTCCGAGGCGCGCAGTTCTTC; CDR3: CSVEAGGLRGAQFF
D: -; size: -; J: TRBJ1-2; V: TRBV6-1; DNA: TGTGCCAGCATCGAAGGGGGGTTCTATGGCTACACCTTC; CDR3: CASIEGGFYGYTF
D: TRBD1; size: many; J: TRBJ1-1; V: TRBV11-2; DNA: TGTGCCAGCAGCTCCCGGAGGGGGCGAGGGGTAGGGACTGAAGCTTTCTTT; CDR3: CASSSRRGRGVGTEAFF
D: -; size: -; J: TRBJ1-5; V: TRBV20-1; DNA: TGCAGTGCTAGGGCAGACCAAAATCAGCCCCAGCATTTT; CDR3: CSARADQNQPQHF
D: -; size: -; J: TRBJ1-6; V: TRBV18; DNA: TGTGCCAGCTCACCATCTCAGGCCTCGGGTAATTCACCCCTCCACTTT; CDR3: CASSPSQASGNSPLHF
D: TRBD2; size: -; J: TRBJ2-7; V: TRBV25-1; DNA: TGTGCCAGCAGTTTCGAGGGACTAGACGAGCAGTACTTC; CDR3: CASSFEGLDEQYF
D: TRBD1; size: many; J: TRBJ2-7; V: TRBV10-3; DNA: TGTGCCATCAGTCCGGGACAGGGGGCCTACGAGCAGTACTTC; CDR3: CAISPGQGAYEQYF
D: TRBD2; size: many; J: TRBJ2-3; V: TRBV4-1; DNA: TGCGCCAGCAGCCAACGATCTAGCGGGGGCACAGATACGCAGTATTTT; CDR3: CASSQRSSGGTDTQYF
D: -; size: -; J: TRBJ2-5; V: TRBV9; DNA: TGTGCCAGCAGCGGAGGAGGCGGGTGGGAGACCCAGTACTTC; CDR3: CASSGGGGWETQYF
D: -; size: many; J: TRBJ2-2; V: TRBV10-1; DNA: TGCGCCAGCAGTGATACAGGGTTCGGGGAGCTGTTTTTT; CDR3: CASSDTGFGELFF
D: TRBD1; size: -; J: TRBJ1-2; V: TRBV19; DNA: TGTGCCAGTAGCCAAGGCAGGGGGGGAAACTATGACTACACCTTC; CDR3: CASSQGRGGNYDYTF
D: -; size: many; J: TRBJ1-5; V: TRBV9; DNA: TGTGCCAGCAGCGCCGACGGATCTAGCAATCAGCCCCAGCATTTT; CDR3: CASSADGSSNQPQHF
D: -; size: few; J: TRBJ2-3; V: TRBV24-1; DNA: TGTGCCACCAGTGATCATTACAGGGAGATCGGCACAGATACGCAGTATTTT; CDR3: CATSDHYREIGTDTQYF
D: -; size: -; J: TRBJ2-2; V: TRBV12-3/TRBV12-4; DNA: TGTGCCAGCAGCTCGGGACTCAACACCGGGGAGCTGTTTTTT; CDR3: CASSSGLNTGELFF